A selection of T cell receptor beta chains follows, all from one sample in a study of monozygotic twins with cystic fibrosis. The repertoire was sequenced with immunoSEQ multiplex PCR; TCRdb's copy has only in-frame clones and lacks some. The repertoire holds tens of thousands of clones, around 96% seen once, with roughly 0.15% in the top ten. Sequencing input: blood. These receptors were obtained from a girl aged 2-10 years with cystic fibrosis. CDR3s leave out the opening cysteine and the closing phenylalanine or tryptophan. A D gene is named only where the DNA matches it firmly. Part of the rows lack a size; the others show once, few, many or a class for expanded clones.

D gene: NA; clone size: NA; V gene: TRBV25-1; CDR3 protein: ASSEWQGYGYT
D gene: NA; clone size: NA; V gene: TRBV19; CDR3 protein: ASSIMFENTEAF
D gene: NA; clone size: NA; V gene: TRBV6-5; CDR3 protein: ASSYSGGPEAF
D gene: NA; clone size: NA; V gene: TRBV18; CDR3 protein: ASSPYRDQGQY
D gene: NA; clone size: NA; V gene: TRBV29-1; CDR3 protein: SVGDTFNYGYT
D gene: NA; clone size: NA; V gene: TRBV5-1; CDR3 protein: ASSSQETQY
D gene: NA; clone size: once; V gene: TRBV5-4; CDR3 protein: ASTPGTQNNEQF
D gene: NA; clone size: NA; V gene: TRBV13; CDR3 protein: ASSLGGAGSRSPLH
D gene: NA; clone size: NA; V gene: TRBV4-1; CDR3 protein: ASSQGPADQPQH
D gene: TRBD1; clone size: NA; V gene: TRBV19; CDR3 protein: ASSIEYWGQVRGELF
D gene: NA; clone size: NA; V gene: TRBV11-2; CDR3 protein: ASSFPPRIRRNEQY
D gene: NA; clone size: NA; V gene: TRBV28; CDR3 protein: ATDGVNWGNQPQH
D gene: NA; clone size: NA; V gene: TRBV5-6; CDR3 protein: ASSLPQSYGYT
D gene: NA; clone size: once; V gene: TRBV4-2; CDR3 protein: ASSQYWGEGETQY
D gene: NA; clone size: NA; V gene: TRBV2; CDR3 protein: ASSRSQIGEQF
D gene: NA; clone size: NA; V gene: TRBV7-9; CDR3 protein: ASSLGGLDTQY
D gene: TRBD1; clone size: NA; V gene: TRBV7-3; CDR3 protein: ASQGGTNTEAF
D gene: NA; clone size: NA; V gene: TRBV28; CDR3 protein: ASSLLDRQNTEAF
D gene: TRBD1; clone size: once; V gene: TRBV19; CDR3 protein: ASMPRQGYNEQF
D gene: NA; clone size: NA; V gene: TRBV5-6; CDR3 protein: ASSLEAGQLPQY
D gene: NA; clone size: NA; V gene: TRBV5-1; CDR3 protein: ASSYQSYEQY
D gene: TRBD2; clone size: NA; V gene: TRBV27; CDR3 protein: ASSTRLGLAVYEQY
D gene: TRBD1; clone size: NA; V gene: TRBV7-8; CDR3 protein: ASSKRDRGSNSPLH
D gene: NA; clone size: NA; V gene: TRBV29-1; CDR3 protein: SATVTYEQY
D gene: NA; clone size: NA; V gene: TRBV4-1; CDR3 protein: ASSFGRVATNEKLF
D gene: NA; clone size: NA; V gene: TRBV19; CDR3 protein: ASSIRVDTGELF
D gene: NA; clone size: NA; V gene: TRBV15; CDR3 protein: ATSRGVSDTQY
D gene: NA; clone size: NA; V gene: TRBV19; CDR3 protein: ASKQGRDYGYT
D gene: NA; clone size: NA; V gene: TRBV28; CDR3 protein: ASSFWGSGNTIY
D gene: TRBD1; clone size: NA; V gene: TRBV6-4; CDR3 protein: ASSDSLTGDTGELF
D gene: NA; clone size: few; V gene: TRBV6-5; CDR3 protein: ASSHRESGELF
D gene: NA; clone size: NA; V gene: TRBV7-9; CDR3 protein: ASSSGLDSLNHGYT
D gene: NA; clone size: once; V gene: TRBV30; CDR3 protein: AWSVGRNTEAF
D gene: NA; clone size: NA; V gene: TRBV7-7; CDR3 protein: ASSPLGQHYEQY
D gene: NA; clone size: NA; V gene: TRBV4-1; CDR3 protein: ASSQDPAESSYEQY
D gene: NA; clone size: NA; V gene: TRBV4-1; CDR3 protein: ASSQPREQPQH
D gene: NA; clone size: NA; V gene: TRBV19; CDR3 protein: ASSKTDNNYGYT
D gene: NA; clone size: NA; V gene: TRBV9; CDR3 protein: ASSVLDAYNEQF
D gene: NA; clone size: NA; V gene: TRBV11-2; CDR3 protein: ASSYNNEQF
D gene: TRBD1; clone size: NA; V gene: TRBV11-1; CDR3 protein: ASSAHGTGYGYT
D gene: TRBD1; clone size: NA; V gene: TRBV2; CDR3 protein: ASTADRVIGNQPQH
D gene: NA; clone size: NA; V gene: TRBV30; CDR3 protein: ACSKVVSPLH
D gene: NA; clone size: NA; V gene: TRBV10-3; CDR3 protein: AISVQEMNTEAF
D gene: NA; clone size: NA; V gene: TRBV5-5; CDR3 protein: ASSVGTTGNTIY
D gene: NA; clone size: NA; V gene: TRBV25-1; CDR3 protein: ASSEAGWGRRIVHEQY
D gene: NA; clone size: NA; V gene: TRBV10-2; CDR3 protein: ASRVTYEQY